What follows is one T cell receptor beta chain and its context. Its antigen is not known. Each molecule of TCR cDNA was tagged with one unique molecular identifier. Each CDR3 protein gets one entry after TCRdb re-called the 5' RACE reads with MiXCR. Among roughly 3,000 distinct CDR3 sequences listed, about 8.6% were seen once. Time point defined: sample taken at primary tumor resection. Samples came from 72 TRACERx patients with untreated early-stage lung cancer. The data were obtained in a study of spatial heterogeneity in lung cancer. Findings and caveats of the study: Tumoral mutation counts were tracked by counts of expanded intratumoral alpha and beta TCRs. It was estimated that coverage of tumor T cells reached roughly 7% for alpha chains and 13% for beta chains. Ubiquitous and regional nonsynonymous mutations were each tracked by the matching count of ubiquitous or regional expanded TCRs.

Looked up from germline, CDR1 is MNHEY and CDR2 is SVGAGI. J was trimmed by 3 bases and V by 6 bases; bases with no gene match: 4. This CDR3 comprises 15 residues. The receptor comes from a male donor with early-stage non-small cell lung cancer. Sequenced material: lung tumor tissue, taken at surgery. The chain is built from TRBV6-5 and TRBJ2-2, with 10 bases lining up with TRBD2. The DNA for the CDR3 is TGTGCCAGCAGGCTGGGACTAGCGTACACCGGGGAGCTGTTTTTT. Amino acids: CASRLGLAYTGELFF.